The 10 T cell receptor beta chains below all came from one sample that was sequenced in a study of T cell repertoires in cytomegalovirus infection. What these receptors recognize is not known. TCRdb itself ran the reads through MiXCR, one entry per CDR3 protein. The sample holds roughly 150,000 distinct CDR3 sequences, approximately 30% seen once. The sequencing used CD8+ T cells from cultured PBMCs, collected from culture after CMV antigen stimulation. The receptors were gathered from a human donor in good health (CMV status not recorded). Some clones in this sample may be carry-over from other donors' samples.

In its sample, this clonotype was seen many times. V usage is TRBV11-2 and J usage is TRBJ2-1; D ambiguous. Trimming cost V 1 base and J 5 bases, with 21 bases left between them. In germline, CDR1 is SGHAT, CDR2 FQNNGV. The CDR3 is 18 amino acids. As DNA, the CDR3 is TGTGCCAGCAGCTTAGTTGGTCCGATGTCCGGAGTGAACAATGAGCAGTTCTTC. This translates into CASSLVGPMSGVNNEQFF.

V gene TRBV7-9 combines with J gene TRBJ2-7; D call uncertain. Germline V gives CDR1 SEHNR, CDR2 FQNEAQ (reference sequence). The CDR3 is made up of 14 amino acids. Trimming left V 3 bases short and J 0 bases short, with 9 bases between. The CDR3 sequence: CASSFGPGSYEQYF. The CDR3 nucleotides are TGTGCCAGCAGCTTCGGTCCAGGCTCCTACGAGCAGTACTTC.

This rearrangement joins TRBV7-9 to TRBJ2-4; D unresolved. The CDR3 spans 12 residues. Trimming pared 5 bases from V and 6 bases from J, leaving 8 bases between. Germline lookup yields CDR1 SEHNR and CDR2 FQNEAQ (reference sequence). CDR3 loop: CASSPDGNIQYF. The CDR3 DNA reads as TGTGCCAGCAGCCCGGACGGAAACATTCAGTACTTC.

The genes are TRBV11-3 and TRBJ2-1; the D is unclear. Between the trimmed V and J ends, which lost 11 bases and 7 bases, there was a span of 6 bases. Germline assignment: CDR1 SGHNT and CDR2 YENEEA. The CDR3 extends over 9 amino acids. The CDR3 coding sequence is TGTGCCCCTCAGAATGAGCAGTTCTTC. It encodes CAPQNEQFF.

The CDR3 DNA sequence: TGTGCCAGCAGGGCCGGGCGGGGGGCTCAGGATACGCAGTATTTT. It codes for CASRAGRGAQDTQYF. The chain is built from TRBV27 and TRBJ2-3; 8 bases are a match to TRBD2. The J segment lost 6 bases and the V segment lost 6 bases, leaving 11 bases of the junction unmatched. The CDR3 is 15 amino acids. Germline values: CDR1 MNHEY, CDR2 SMNVEV (reference sequence).

This clonotype was seen many times. V is TRBV11-1 and J is TRBJ2-7; D is possibly TRBD1 (6 bases). Germline V gene lookup returns CDR1 SGHAT and CDR2 FQDESV (reference sequence). Trimming took off 3 bases at V and 7 bases at J, with 19 bases between the two ends. The CDR3 loop spans 15 amino acids. The CDR3 region is CASSFITGTIREQYF. CDR3 DNA sequence: TGTGCCAGCAGCTTCATAACAGGGACGATACGGGAGCAGTACTTC.

This clonotype was found a few times. This sequence joins TRBV5-1 and TRBJ2-3; D remains unclear. Germline CDR1 and CDR2: SGHRS and YFSETQ. CDR3 length equals 12 residues. Trimming pared 3 bases from V and 5 bases from J, leaving 7 bases between. In nucleotides, the CDR3 is TGCGCCAGCAGCTACCAGGAAGATACGCAGTATTTT. Protein product: CASSYQEDTQYF.

Only a few counts were recorded for this clonotype. The J gene is TRBJ1-1, the V gene TRBV10-3, with D unresolved. The CDR3 has 12 amino acids. With 0 bases removed from V and 7 bases from J, the gap between germline ends came to 6 bases. In germline, CDR1 is ENHRY, CDR2 SYGVKD. The CDR3 sequence: CAISESALEAFF. CDR3 nucleotide sequence: TGTGCCATCAGTGAGTCGGCCCTTGAAGCTTTCTTT.

This clonotype appeared many times. V and J are TRBV6-1 and TRBJ2-5; D might be TRBD1 (5 bases). The ends were cut back, 2 bases at V and 0 bases at J, with 16 bases in the middle. In germline, CDR1 is MNHNS, CDR2 SASEGT. The CDR3 consists of 17 residues. The CDR3 here is CASSERGHSTYQETQYF. CDR3 sequence (DNA): TGTGCCAGCAGTGAAAGAGGACACTCAACGTACCAAGAGACCCAGTACTTC.

This rearrangement joins TRBV7-9 to TRBJ2-7; no reliable D call. Germline CDR1 is SEHNR and CDR2 is FQNEAQ (reference sequence). V lost 5 bases, J lost 5 bases, and 13 bases lay in between. CDR3 size: 13 residues. The CDR3 coding sequence is TGTGCCAGCAGCCTCGCGGTTACTGACGAGCAGTACTTC. Translating gives CASSLAVTDEQYF.